One sample yielded the 16 T cell receptor beta chains listed below, sequenced in a study of blood T cells in healthy people across ages. Primers used in a second PCR of roughly 6 to 11 cycles were a sample-barcoded 5' primer and a J-beta primer mix. TCRdb passed the 5' RACE reads through MiXCR, listing each CDR3 protein once. The sample holds 1.5 million to 2 million distinct CDR3 sequences; around 50% are singletons and the top ten take roughly 2.1%. Specimen: blood. All receptors derive from a woman aged 40 to 50 in good health.

This clonotype has only a few counts. V gene TRBV5-1 combines with J gene TRBJ2-1; D may be TRBD1 (6 bases). V lost 4 bases to trimming and J lost 10 bases, with 15 bases between them. Germline CDR1 reads SGHRS; CDR2 reads YFSETQ. The CDR3 consists of 13 residues. CDR3 sequence (DNA): TGCGCCAGCAGCCGACCAGGACAGCCCGAGCAGTTCTTC. Its translation is CASSRPGQPEQFF. Combining the CDR3 with reference TRBV5-1 and TRBJ2-1 gives the whole variable domain KAGVTQTPRYLIKTRGQQVTLSCSPISGHRSVSWYQQTPGQGLQFLFEYFSETQRNKGNFPGRFSGRQFSNSRSEMNVSTLELGDSALYLCASSRPGQPEQFFGPGTRLTVL.

The genes are TRBV9 and TRBJ2-5, with TRBD2 identical over 14 bases. V lost 4 bases to trimming and J lost 11 bases; unmatched junction nucleotides: 10. Per germline, CDR1 SGDLS and CDR2 YYNGEE. This CDR3 region has 15 residues. The CDR3 region is CASSKTSGGDDEQYF. The DNA for the CDR3 is TGTGCCAGCAGCAAGACTAGCGGGGGGGACGATGAGCAGTACTTC. The variable domain in full, with the rest retrieved from reference TRBV9 and TRBJ2-5, is DSGVTQTPKHLITATGQRVTLRCSPRSGDLSVYWYQQSLDQGLQFLIQYYNGEERAKGNILERFSAQQFPDLHSELNLSSLELGDSALYFCASSKTSGGDDEQYFGPGTRLLVL.

In its sample, this clonotype was seen once. Given a much more abundant clone one base away, this may be a read error. Written as DNA, the CDR3 is TGTGCCAGCAGTGAAGCTGAGGGTAGCGGAGATACGCCGTATTTT. The encoded protein is CASSEAEGSGDTPYF. The chain recombines TRBV6-1 with TRBJ2-3; D may be TRBD2 (6 bases). Germline V gene data show CDR1 as MNHNS and CDR2 as SASEGT. The length of the CDR3 is 15 residues.

This clonotype was counted a few times. The CDR3 loop is CASSQDLNSKTLGYGYTF. The CDR3 nucleotides read TGTGCCAGCAGCCAAGATCTAAACAGTAAGACGCTTGGCTATGGCTACACCTTC. The gene calls are TRBV4-2 and TRBJ1-2, with D unclear. This CDR3 contains 18 residues. V lost 0 bases and J lost 4, with 21 bases in between. Germline CDR1 LGHNA, CDR2 YNFKEQ.

A few counts support this clonotype. This chain uses TRBV20-1 with TRBJ2-1; D might be TRBD2 (6 bases). The germline V gene encodes CDR1 DFQATT and CDR2 SNEGSKA (reference sequence). This CDR3 spans 13 amino acids. V was pared by 3 bases and J by 9 bases, with 15 bases between. CDR3 DNA sequence: TGCAGTGCTAGCGCAGGGACTTTTGCTGAGCAGTTCTTC. Its protein is CSASAGTFAEQFF.

The chain recombines TRBV7-9 with TRBJ1-6, with TRBD1 identical over 10 bases. The trim removed 4 bases at V and 5 bases at J, leaving 8 bases unmatched. This CDR3 is built from 17 residues. Germline CDR1 SEHNR, CDR2 FQNEAQ (reference sequence). The CDR3 sequence: CASSSPGQGIHNSPLHF. DNA for the CDR3: TGTGCCAGCAGCTCACCGGGACAGGGGATACATAATTCACCCCTCCACTTT. Full variable domain (missing parts from reference TRBV7-9 and TRBJ1-6): DTGVSQNPRHKITKRGQNVTFRCDPISEHNRLYWYRQTLGQGPEFLTYFQNEAQLEKSRLLSDRFSAERPKGSFSTLEIQRTEQGDSAMYLCASSSPGQGIHNSPLHFGNGTRLTVT.

V usage is TRBV14 and J usage is TRBJ1-1; 8 bases align to TRBD1. This CDR3 contains 17 residues. V lost 5 bases and J lost 0; bases outside the gene matches: 11. The germline CDR1 and CDR2 sequences are SGHDN and FVKESK. CDR3 sequence reads: CASSLKQGARMNTEAFF. CDR3 nucleotide sequence: TGTGCCAGCAGCTTGAAGCAGGGGGCAAGGATGAACACTGAAGCTTTCTTT.

In this sample, this clonotype turned up a few times. V and J are TRBV5-5 and TRBJ2-7, with D possibly TRBD2 on 5 matching bases. V was trimmed by 1 base and J by 2 bases, leaving 19 bases between them. The CDR3 length is 17 residues. Germline V gene data show CDR1 as SGHKS and CDR2 as YYEKEE (reference sequence). CDR3 in DNA: TGTGCCAGCAGCTTGCTTCCCGGGGAACTTGTAACCTACGAGCAGTACTTC. This codes for CASSLLPGELVTYEQYF.

This chain joins TRBV3-1 and TRBJ2-1; 8 bases are a match to TRBD2. The germline gives CDR1 LGHDT, CDR2 YNNKEL (reference sequence). CDR3 length: 16 residues. The ends lost 4 bases at V and 4 bases at J; junction bases unmatched: 9. The CDR3 region has the DNA TGTGCCAGCAGCCGCCTACCGGTAGCGGGGTACAATGAGCAGTTCTTC. It encodes CASSRLPVAGYNEQFF.

This chain connects TRBV20-1 to TRBJ2-5; unclear D gene. The J call may be incorrect, as the DNA end agrees better with TRBJ2-7. Looked up from germline, CDR1 is DFQATT and CDR2 is SNEGSKA (reference sequence). The CDR3 spans 15 residues. CDR3 region: CSARDIPAERYEQYF. The CDR3 region has the DNA TGCAGTGCTAGAGATATCCCCGCGGAGAGATACGAGCAGTACTTC.

This clonotype was detected once. V is TRBV5-1 and J is TRBJ2-7; D is perhaps TRBD1 or TRBD2 (5 bases each). Germline V gene data show CDR1 as SGHRS and CDR2 as YFSETQ. The V and J ends lost 0 bases and 9 bases respectively, with 10 bases between them. This CDR3 is built from 12 residues. The CDR3 DNA follows: TGCGCCAGCAGCTTGGGGGGACCAATGCAGTACTTC. Its translation is CASSLGGPMQYF.

A few counts support this clonotype. This chain joins TRBV14 and TRBJ2-5, with D unresolved. Between the trimmed V and J ends, which lost 0 bases and 4 bases, there was a span of 6 bases. The CDR3 length is 13 residues. Per the germline V gene, CDR1 is SGHDN and CDR2 is FVKESK. The CDR3 reads CASSQDRPETQYF. Written as DNA, the CDR3 is TGTGCCAGCAGCCAAGATCGCCCAGAGACCCAGTACTTC.

V and J are TRBV28 and TRBJ1-4, with TRBD1 matching 8 bases. V lost 3 bases and J lost 6; bases outside the gene matches: 9. The CDR3 is 16 amino acids. Germline V gene data show CDR1 as MDHEN and CDR2 as SYDVKM. CDR3 amino acids: CASSFPPGGDDEKLFF. The CDR3 DNA reads as TGTGCCAGCAGTTTCCCTCCAGGGGGCGACGATGAAAAACTGTTTTTT.

The chain links TRBV3-1 to TRBJ1-2; a weak D match, TRBD1 (6 bases). Trimming pared 4 bases from V and 5 bases from J, leaving 17 bases between. The CDR3 extends over 15 amino acids. Germline CDR1 is LGHDT and CDR2 is YNNKEL (reference sequence). The CDR3 here is CASSPTGLGGYGYTF. The CDR3 nucleotides are TGTGCCAGCAGCCCGACAGGCTTAGGGGGATATGGCTACACCTTC.

The chain employs TRBV4-2 and TRBJ2-7; D is tentatively TRBD1 or TRBD2 (5 bases each). This CDR3 comprises 15 residues. V was trimmed by 4 bases and J by 2 bases, leaving 15 bases between them. Germline-derived CDR1 and CDR2 are LGHNA and YNFKEQ. CDR3 coding DNA: TGTGCCAGCAGCCCCCTGGGGACGGATACCTACGAGCAGTACTTC. Amino acid sequence: CASSPLGTDTYEQYF.

The chain employs TRBV5-1 and TRBJ2-3, with 8 positions matching TRBD2. Germline V gene sequence: CDR1 SGHRS, CDR2 YFSETQ. There are 15 residues in the CDR3. The trim removed 4 bases at V and 4 bases at J, leaving 8 bases unmatched. This CDR3 is CASSLRGAGADTQYF. In DNA form, the CDR3 reads TGCGCCAGCAGCCTGCGGGGGGCTGGCGCAGATACGCAGTATTTT.